Listed here are 21 T cell receptor beta chains from one sample, sequenced in a study of T cells after posttransplantation cyclophosphamide. Cells defined as naive were viable CD3+CD4+ or CD3+CD8+ and CCR7+CD45RA+CD45RO-CD95-CD27+CD28+. Profiled with immunoSEQ multiplex PCR; TCRdb holds only in-frame clones, not every one. The table has about 16,000 clones, less than 95% seen once. Sequences were obtained from naive CD4+ T cells sorted from blood. These receptors came from a woman aged 45-65 years in good health and a related stem cell transplant donor.

This rearrangement joins TRBV7-3 to TRBJ2-1; TRBD2 matches at 8 bases. Germline CDR1 and CDR2: SGHTA and FQGTGA. This CDR3 has 16 residues. V gave up 2 bases and J gave up 1 base; unmatched junction bases: 4. CDR3 coding DNA: TGTGCCAGCAGCTTACTAAGCGGGGGTTCCTACAATGAGCAGTTCTTC. It yields the protein CASSLLSGGSYNEQFF. Full variable domain (missing parts from reference TRBV7-3 and TRBJ2-1): GAGVSQTPSNKVTEKGKYVELRCDPISGHTALYWYRQSLGQGPEFLIYFQGTGAADDSGLPNDRFFAVRPEGSVSTLKIQRTERGDSAVYLCASSLLSGGSYNEQFFGPGTRLTVL.

This chain connects TRBV6-5 to TRBJ2-5, with TRBD2 matching 9 bases. V was pared by 3 bases and J by 5 bases, with 7 bases of the junction left unmatched. This CDR3 is 15 amino acids long. Germline CDR1 is MNHEY and CDR2 is SVGAGI. The CDR3 DNA sequence: TGTGCCAGCAGTTATAGGGCGGGAGGGTCGGAGACCCAGTACTTC. Translated: CASSYRAGGSETQYF.

The genes are TRBV5-1 and TRBJ2-7, with 9 nucleotides matching TRBD2. This CDR3 has 14 residues. CDR1 and CDR2 (germline): SGHRS, YFSETQ. V was clipped by 3 bases and J by 6 bases; unmatched bases: 7. The CDR3 loop is CASSYTSGWGEQYF. DNA of the CDR3: TGCGCCAGCAGCTATACTAGCGGGTGGGGCGAGCAGTACTTC.

This sequence joins TRBV9 and TRBJ2-7; the D is unclear. The CDR3 length is 16 residues. Germline lookup yields CDR1 SGDLS and CDR2 YYNGEE. Trimming removed 0 bases from V and 2 bases from J, with 15 bases in between. This chain's CDR3 is CASSVGMGPTAYEQYF. In DNA, the CDR3 is TGTGCCAGCAGCGTAGGGATGGGCCCTACCGCCTACGAGCAGTACTTC. Based on the CDR3 plus reference TRBV9 and TRBJ2-7, the full variable domain is DSGVTQTPKHLITATGQRVTLRCSPRSGDLSVYWYQQSLDQGLQFLIQYYNGEERAKGNILERFSAQQFPDLHSELNLSSLELGDSALYFCASSVGMGPTAYEQYFGPGTRLTVT.

This clone was seen only once. The chain joins TRBV11-3 to TRBJ2-5; 10 bases line up with TRBD1. The germline CDR1 and CDR2 sequences are SGHNT and YENEEA. Germline trimming cut 6 bases from V and 7 bases from J; bases unmatched to any gene: 8. The CDR3 is made up of 14 amino acids. CDR3: CASSPTGGDGTQYF. The CDR3 DNA reads as TGTGCCAGCAGTCCGACAGGGGGCGACGGGACCCAGTACTTC.

CDR3 sequence reads: CASSDPGQGYGYTF. The CDR3, as DNA: TGTGCCAGCAGTGACCCCGGACAGGGCTATGGCTACACCTTC. The V call is TRBV6-4, the J call TRBJ1-2; 8 bases map to TRBD1. The J segment lost 4 bases and the V segment lost 2 bases, leaving 3 bases of the junction unmatched. Germline lookup yields CDR1 MRHNA and CDR2 SNTAGT. The CDR3 loop spans 14 amino acids.

The chain couples TRBV30 to TRBJ1-3; tentative D call: TRBD1 (6 bases). From germline, CDR1 is GTSNPN and CDR2 SVGIG (reference sequence). Trimming pared 2 bases from V and 4 bases from J, leaving 9 bases between. The CDR3 length is 13 residues. The CDR3 spells CAWSPDRGNTIYF. The CDR3 coding sequence is TGTGCCTGGAGTCCCGACAGGGGAAACACCATATATTTT. Supplemented by reference TRBV30 and TRBJ1-3, the full variable domain reads SQTIHQWPATLVQPVGSPLSLECTVEGTSNPNLYWYRQAAGRGLQLLFYSVGIGQISSEVPQNLSASRPQDRQFILSSKKLLLSDSGFYLCAWSPDRGNTIYFGEGSWLTVV.

The chain has TRBV11-2 and TRBJ2-1, with TRBD2 as a possible D gene (5 bases). V lost 1 base and J lost 14, with 15 bases in between. CDR1 is SGHAT, CDR2 FQNNGV, per germline. The CDR3 is 13 residues long. The CDR3 region has the DNA TGTGCCAGCAGCTTAGGCTCCCATAGAGGGAAGTTCTTC. This codes for CASSLGSHRGKFF.

The rearrangement joins TRBV28 to TRBJ1-1; 9 positions match TRBD1. CDR1 is MDHEN, CDR2 SYDVKM, per germline. The CDR3 has 12 amino acids. V shed 5 bases, J shed 12 bases, and the junction held 7 bases outside the gene matches. CDR3 protein: CASSITGGGPFF. In DNA form, the CDR3 reads TGTGCCAGCAGTATCACAGGGGGCGGGCCTTTCTTT.

The chain employs TRBV14 and TRBJ2-7; D unresolved. CDR3 size: 15 residues. The germline V gene has CDR1 SGHDN and CDR2 FVKESK. V lost 4 bases and J lost 5, with 18 bases in between. The CDR3: CASSPLGPGPNEQYF. The CDR3 DNA reads as TGTGCCAGCAGCCCTCTGGGCCCTGGCCCCAACGAGCAGTACTTC.

This chain links TRBV6-1 with TRBJ1-5, with 7 nucleotides matching TRBD1. This CDR3 has 13 amino acids. Unmatched junction bases numbered 5, after V lost 6 bases and J lost 6 bases. CDR1 and CDR2 from the germline V gene are MNHNS and SASEGT. CDR3 loop: CASRQGNSQPQHF. The DNA for the CDR3 is TGTGCCAGCAGACAGGGGAATAGTCAGCCCCAGCATTTT.

The CDR3 DNA reads TGCGCCAGCAGCGCGGGCCCTGTTTACAATGAGCAGTTCTTC. Its protein is CASSAGPVYNEQFF. V and J are TRBV5-1 and TRBJ2-1; D possibly corresponds to TRBD2 (5 bases). V was pared by 4 bases and J by 4 bases, with 12 bases between. The CDR3 loop spans 14 amino acids. CDR1 and CDR2 from the germline V gene are SGHRS and YFSETQ.

The CDR3 DNA is TGTGCCAGCTCAAGGGGTACGGTAGCCAAAAACATTCAGTACTTC. As protein: CASSRGTVAKNIQYF. The V call is TRBV6-5, the J call TRBJ2-4; maybe TRBD1 (5 bases). This CDR3 spans 15 amino acids. Trimming cost V 8 bases and J 0 bases, with 14 bases left between them. Germline-derived CDR1 and CDR2 are MNHEY and SVGAGI.

The chain links TRBV9 to TRBJ2-7, with D perhaps TRBD2 (6 bases). V shed 0 bases and J shed 1 base, with 17 bases lying between them. In germline, CDR1 is SGDLS, CDR2 YYNGEE. This CDR3 comprises 17 residues. The CDR3 DNA reads as TGTGCCAGCAGCGTAGATTCCGCGGGACTGGGATCCTACGAGCAGTACTTC. This encodes CASSVDSAGLGSYEQYF.

CDR3 in amino acids: CASSPRDYEQYF. CDR3 bases: TGTGCCAGCTCACCTAGGGACTACGAGCAGTACTTC. The J gene is TRBJ2-5, the V gene TRBV18; D unclear. TRBJ2-7 matches the DNA end more closely, so the J call is doubtful. The germline gives CDR1 KGHSH, CDR2 LQKENI. The CDR3 loop spans 12 amino acids.

The chain links TRBV19 to TRBJ1-5; weak D call: TRBD1 (5 bases). This CDR3 contains 14 residues. Trimming shortened V by 3 bases and J by 7 bases, and 13 bases separated the two germline ends. In germline, CDR1 is LNHDA, CDR2 SQIVND (reference sequence). The CDR3 DNA follows: TGTGCCAGTAGTATGCGGACATGGTCGCAGCCCCAGCATTTT. It is translated as CASSMRTWSQPQHF.

The chain links TRBV5-1 to TRBJ2-5; D gene unclear. Trimming removed 0 bases from V and 1 base from J, with 10 bases in between. Per germline, CDR1 SGHRS and CDR2 YFSETQ. The CDR3 runs 15 residues. The CDR3 DNA reads TGCGCCAGCAGCTTGGTTGCGGCCCCCCAAGAGACCCAGTACTTC. This gives the protein CASSLVAAPQETQYF.

The V and J genes are TRBV11-3 and TRBJ2-3, with D possibly being TRBD1 (5 bases). Trimming removed 5 bases from V and 1 base from J, with 7 bases in between. In germline, CDR1 is SGHNT, CDR2 YENEEA. The CDR3 extends over 13 amino acids. The CDR3 reads CASSRQRTDTQYF. In DNA, the CDR3 is TGTGCCAGCAGCCGACAGCGCACAGATACGCAGTATTTT.

The V gene is TRBV6-5, the J gene TRBJ2-5; 7 bases are shared with TRBD2. The CDR3 sequence is 13 residues long. V was pared by 6 bases and J by 4 bases, with 5 bases of the junction left unmatched. The V gene's germline CDR1 is MNHEY and CDR2 SVGAGI. Written as DNA, the CDR3 is TGTGCCAGCAGCGAGTGGGGGGGAGAGACCCAGTACTTC. Translated, it gives CASSEWGGETQYF.

This sequence joins TRBV6-5 and TRBJ1-1, with TRBD1 identical over 8 bases. V was pared by 5 bases and J by 3 bases, with 8 bases of the junction left unmatched. CDR1 is MNHEY and CDR2 is SVGAGI in the germline V gene. The CDR3 spans 15 residues. The CDR3 nucleotides read TGTGCCAGCAGTCGTTTGGCAGGGGGCTACACTGAAGCTTTCTTT. This sequence encodes CASSRLAGGYTEAFF.

This clone was detected only a few times. The chain recombines TRBV13 with TRBJ1-1; 7 nucleotides align to TRBD1. The CDR3 covers 15 residues. The V segment lost 4 bases and the J segment 4 bases; nucleotides outside the gene matches: 9. Germline V gene lookup returns CDR1 PRHDT and CDR2 FYEKMQ (reference sequence). CDR3 nucleotide sequence: TGTGCCAGCAGCTCTTACAGGGGTTCGATCACTGAAGCTTTCTTT. As protein: CASSSYRGSITEAFF.